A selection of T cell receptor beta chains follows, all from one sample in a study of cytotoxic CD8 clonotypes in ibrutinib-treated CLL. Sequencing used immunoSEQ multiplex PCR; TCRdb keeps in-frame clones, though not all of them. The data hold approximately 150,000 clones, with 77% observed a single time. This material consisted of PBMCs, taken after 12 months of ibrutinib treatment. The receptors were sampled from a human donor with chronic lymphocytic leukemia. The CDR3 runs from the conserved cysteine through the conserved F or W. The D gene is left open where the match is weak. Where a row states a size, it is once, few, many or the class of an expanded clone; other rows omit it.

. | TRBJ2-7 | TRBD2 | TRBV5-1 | CASSPLAGEGYEQYF | TGCGCCAGCAGCCCCTTAGCGGGAGAGGGATACGAGCAGTACTTC
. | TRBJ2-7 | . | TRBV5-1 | CASSLGTRLGYEQYF | TGCGCCAGCAGCTTGGGCACCCGGTTGGGCTACGAGCAGTACTTC
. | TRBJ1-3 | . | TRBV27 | CASSLSSRGFGNTIYF | TGTGCCAGCAGTTTATCGTCCAGGGGTTTTGGAAACACCATATATTTT
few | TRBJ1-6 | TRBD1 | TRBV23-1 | CASSQSTGQDQSPLHF | TGCGCCAGCAGTCAATCGACGGGACAGGATCAATCACCCCTCCACTTT
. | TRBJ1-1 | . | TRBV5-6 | CASSLRWVTEAFF | TGTGCCAGCAGCTTAAGGTGGGTCACTGAAGCTTTCTTT
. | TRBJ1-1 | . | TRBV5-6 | CASSLGTGRGTEAFF | TGTGCCAGCAGCTTGGGGACGGGGCGTGGAACTGAAGCTTTCTTT
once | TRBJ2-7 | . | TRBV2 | CASRHRDIIYEQYF | TGTGCCAGCAGACACCGGGACATAATCTACGAGCAGTACTTC
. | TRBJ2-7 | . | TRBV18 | CASSPPSVLYEQYF | TGTGCCAGCTCGCCACCGAGCGTTCTATACGAGCAGTACTTC
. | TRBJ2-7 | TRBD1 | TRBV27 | CASSLSGTGTYEQYF | TGTGCCAGCAGTTTATCCGGGACAGGGACCTACGAGCAGTACTTC
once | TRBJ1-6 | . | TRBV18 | CASSPGRGNSPLHF | TGTGCCAGCTCACCAGGCAGGGGTAATTCACCCCTCCACTTT